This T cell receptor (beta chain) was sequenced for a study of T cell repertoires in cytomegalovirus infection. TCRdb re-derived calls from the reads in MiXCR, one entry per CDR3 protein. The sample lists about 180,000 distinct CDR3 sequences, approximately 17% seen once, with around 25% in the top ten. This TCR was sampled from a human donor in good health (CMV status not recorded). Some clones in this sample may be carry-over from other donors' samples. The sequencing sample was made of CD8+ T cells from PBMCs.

The CDR3 DNA is TGTGCCAGCAGTGAAGATCCGAGCTCCTACGAGCAGTACTTC. This encodes CASSEDPSSYEQYF. The chain recombines TRBV2 with TRBJ2-7, with D unresolved. The CDR3 covers 14 residues. From germline, CDR1 is SNHLY and CDR2 FYNNEI. The V gene lost 1 base and the J gene lost 0 bases, with 7 bases spanning the gap.